Described below is a single TCR beta chain sequence and its context. The antigen is not known. Clones were read by immunoSEQ multiplex PCR, and TCRdb kept only the in-frame ones, dropping some. The sample shows 240,000 or so clones, about 80% of them seen only once. This sample stems from a study of Tregs in tolerant kidney transplant recipients. Looked up from germline, CDR1 is MNHEY and CDR2 is SMNVEV (reference sequence). The CDR3 runs to 14 residues. The V gene end was trimmed by 6 bases and the J gene end by 10 bases; junction bases not matched to a gene: 7. Study results and limitations: The small number of patients limits these findings pending further validation. Biological reproducibility was not directly addressed in this study.

Unstimulated Tregs (CD4+CD25+CD127-) and CD4+CD25- non-Tregs were sorted from PBMCs. This chain uses TRBV27 with TRBJ1-6, with 9 bases identical to TRBD1. The sequence came from a human donor in good health. Sequenced material: CD4+ T cells from blood. CDR3 sequence: CASRRDREGSPLHF. Written as DNA, the CDR3 is TGTGCCAGCAGAAGGGACAGGGAGGGCTCACCCCTCCACTTT.